One TCR beta chain is described in this entry. The sample originates from a study of blood T cell repertoires in COVID-19. Study-wide context: The samples span acute and convalescent COVID-19 from the United States, Italy and Spain.

Here immunoSEQ multiplex PCR was the method, and the copy in TCRdb shows in-frame clones only, minus some. The sample yields over 40,000 clones, over 80% seen once. Trimming cost V 4 bases and J 9 bases, with 15 bases left between them. Germline-derived CDR1 and CDR2 are LGHDT and YNNKEL (reference sequence). This CDR3 is built from 13 residues. Sequenced sample: peripheral blood. This receptor was taken from a man aged 35 to 55 with acute or convalescent COVID-19. The chain carries TRBV3-1 (or the pseudogene TRBV3-2) and TRBJ1-1; D might be TRBD1 (6 bases). CDR3 bases: TGTGCCAGCAGCCTAAGGGGGGGGACAAAAGCTTTCTTT. As protein: CASSLRGGTKAFF.